One and the same sample provided the 23 T cell receptor beta chains below, sequenced in a study of Graves' ophthalmopathy and Graves' hyperthyroidism. The study amplified TCR beta CDR3 regions using RNA transcripts. An initial RT-PCR round employing HTBI primers preceded a second-round multiplex PCR. Using its own MiXCR run on the multiplex PCR reads, TCRdb lists one record per CDR3 protein. Here the sample spans approximately 330,000 distinct CDR3 sequences, 15% to 20% being singletons. Source material: peripheral blood. The origin of the receptors is an adult man with Graves' ophthalmopathy.

This clonotype showed up many times. V is TRBV19 and J is TRBJ2-7; 15 bases line up with TRBD2. CDR1 is LNHDA and CDR2 is SQIVND in the germline V gene (reference sequence). The V and J ends lost 5 bases and 2 bases, in that order; junction bases with no gene match: 10. The CDR3 is 18 residues long. The CDR3 region is CASSHPRTSGGAPYEQYF. CDR3 nucleotides: TGTGCCAGTAGTCACCCCCGGACTAGCGGGGGGGCCCCCTACGAGCAGTACTTC.

The V call is TRBV7-6, the J call TRBJ2-2; the match to TRBD1 covers 12 bases. The CDR3 totals 16 residues. J gave up 3 bases and V 6 bases, and 5 bases lay outside the gene matches. Germline V gene sequence: CDR1 SGHVS, CDR2 FNYEAQ. The CDR3 reads CASSYGTGGDTGELFF. As DNA, the CDR3 is TGTGCCAGCAGTTACGGGACAGGGGGCGACACCGGGGAGCTGTTTTTT.

This clonotype occurred many times. The chain joins TRBV28 to TRBJ1-1, with D possibly being TRBD1 (6 bases). CDR3 size: 15 residues. The germline gives CDR1 MDHEN, CDR2 SYDVKM. V dropped 7 bases and J dropped 8 bases, with 23 bases sitting between them. CDR3 region: CASKGYGGAFGEAFF. The DNA of the CDR3 is TGTGCCAGCAAGGGTTACGGGGGCGCGTTTGGGGAAGCTTTCTTT.

At least ten counts were recorded for this clonotype. V is TRBV11-2 and J is TRBJ2-2, with no clear D. The CDR3 is made up of 12 amino acids. The ends were cut back, 5 bases at V and 6 bases at J, with 7 bases in the middle. Germline V CDR1 and CDR2: SGHAT, FQNNGV. CDR3 bases: TGTGCCAGCAGCATGAAACCCGGGGAGCTGTTTTTT. It specifies CASSMKPGELFF.

V gene TRBV7-8 combines with J gene TRBJ1-1; D possibly corresponds to TRBD1 (5 bases). Looked up from germline, CDR1 is SGHVS and CDR2 is FQNEAQ. The V end was cut by 1 base, the J end by 4 bases, with 10 bases between. CDR3 length: 14 residues. The DNA for the CDR3 is TGTGCCAGCAGCTTAGTATCAGGGCCCACTGAAGCTTTCTTT. Residues: CASSLVSGPTEAFF.

Of note for this clonotype: Since a much larger clone is just one base distant, this may be a read error. This sequence joins TRBV5-4 and TRBJ1-2; D remains unclear. The CDR3 totals 12 residues. The ends were cut back, 6 bases at V and 8 bases at J, with 14 bases in the middle. In germline, CDR1 is SGHNT, CDR2 YYREEE (reference sequence). The CDR3 reads CASIAASRGYTF. The CDR3 nucleotides read TGTGCCAGCATCGCTGCTTCGCGAGGCTACACCTTC.

At least ten counts were recorded for this clonotype. The chain uses TRBV6-1 and TRBJ1-2; D not resolved. Germline loops: CDR1 MNHNS, CDR2 SASEGT. This CDR3 comprises 15 residues. Trimming pared 4 bases from V and 4 bases from J, leaving 16 bases between. In nucleotides, the CDR3 is TGTGCCAGCAGTGGTGGTCACTCCCTGGGCTATGGCTACACCTTC. It specifies CASSGGHSLGYGYTF.

This clonotype was recorded many times. The genes are TRBV6-2 or TRBV6-3 and TRBJ1-1, with a possible D match to TRBD1 (5 bases). CDR3 length: 16 amino acids. Trimming took off 2 bases at V and 0 bases at J, with 13 bases between the two ends. Germline lookup yields CDR1 MNHEY and CDR2 SVGEGT. The CDR3 is CASSYGAGTMNTEAFF. The CDR3 bases are TGTGCCAGCAGTTACGGGGCAGGGACCATGAACACTGAAGCTTTCTTT.

This clonotype was recorded many times. CDR3 nucleotide sequence: TGCAGTGCTAGACCCTCTAACACTGAAGCTTTCTTT. It specifies CSARPSNTEAFF. The genes are TRBV20-1 and TRBJ1-1; D unresolved. Germline CDR1 is DFQATT and CDR2 is SNEGSKA (reference sequence). There are 12 residues in the CDR3. V was cut by 2 bases and J by 2 bases, with 6 bases left in between.

The table lists this clonotype with many counts. The V and J genes are TRBV28 and TRBJ1-2, with 10 nucleotides matching TRBD1. The CDR3 loop spans 16 amino acids. V shed 5 bases, J shed 6 bases, and the junction held 12 bases outside the gene matches. The germline CDR1 and CDR2 sequences are MDHEN and SYDVKM. CDR3 nucleotide sequence: TGTGCCAGCAGTCTAACCCCTCTCGGGACAGGGGATGGCTACACCTTC. Translation gives CASSLTPLGTGDGYTF.

This clonotype was found a few times. The CDR3 protein is CASSVGGSGNQPQHF. The CDR3 DNA reads as TGTGCCAGCAGTGTAGGGGGTTCGGGCAATCAGCCCCAGCATTTT. The chain has TRBV6-1 and TRBJ1-5; D might be TRBD1 (6 bases). The CDR3 is 15 amino acids. Trimming removed 4 bases at V and 2 bases at J, with 12 bases between. Germline V gene lookup returns CDR1 MNHNS and CDR2 SASEGT.

This clonotype was counted at least ten times. V and J are TRBV20-1 and TRBJ1-1, with TRBD1 identical over 9 bases. The germline V gene has CDR1 DFQATT and CDR2 SNEGSKA (reference sequence). The V segment lost 0 bases and the J segment 3 bases; nucleotides outside the gene matches: 8. This CDR3 region has 16 residues. This CDR3 reads CSARETGTGYYTEAFF. The CDR3 nucleotides are TGCAGTGCTAGAGAAACCGGGACAGGGTATTACACTGAAGCTTTCTTT.

The J gene is TRBJ2-2, the V gene TRBV12-3 or TRBV12-4; TRBD1 agrees at 11 bases. After removal of 3 bases from V and 2 bases from J, the junction contained 5 bases not matched to a gene. This CDR3 spans 17 amino acids. The CDR3: CASSLGTGGPNTGELFF. CDR3 nucleotide sequence: TGTGCCAGCAGTTTGGGGACAGGGGGACCAAACACCGGGGAGCTGTTTTTT.

This clonotype showed up many times. The chain couples TRBV6-5 to TRBJ2-2; tentative D call: TRBD2 (6 bases). V was shortened by 4 bases and J by 2 bases, with 14 bases between the two germline ends. This CDR3 has 16 amino acids. CDR1 and CDR2 (germline): MNHEY, SVGAGI. The CDR3 nucleotides read TGTGCCAGCAGTTTCGGGGGACTGATAAACACCGGGGAGCTGTTTTTT. Translated: CASSFGGLINTGELFF.

A remark on this clonotype: This may arise from a read error, as a much more abundant clone is one base away. The genes are TRBV20-1 and TRBJ2-7, with no clear D. The length of the CDR3 is 11 residues. Per germline, CDR1 DFQATT and CDR2 SNEGSKA (reference sequence). CDR3 nucleotide sequence: TGCAGTGCTCCGGTGACCTACGATCAGTACTTC. Protein product: CSAPVTYDQYF.

This clonotype was detected many times. The chain uses TRBV2 and TRBJ2-2; D is perhaps TRBD2 (5 bases). Looked up from germline, CDR1 is SNHLY and CDR2 is FYNNEI. Trimming cost V 6 bases and J 9 bases, with 17 bases left between them. The CDR3 spans 14 residues. As DNA, the CDR3 is TGTGCCAGCAGGAGGGAGTTTGACCGTAGGGAGCTGTTTTTT. Its translation is CASRREFDRRELFF.

The gene calls are TRBV2 and TRBJ2-5, with 8 bases that match TRBD2. Germline CDR1 SNHLY, CDR2 FYNNEI. V lost 6 bases and J lost 2; bases outside the gene matches: 5. The CDR3 totals 14 residues. The CDR3 sequence: CASRPIAGQETQYF. As DNA, the CDR3 is TGTGCCAGCAGGCCCATAGCGGGGCAAGAGACCCAGTACTTC.

This clonotype has a count of ten or more. This rearrangement joins TRBV6-5 to TRBJ2-5, with 9 positions matching TRBD2. The V gene's germline CDR1 is MNHEY and CDR2 SVGAGI. V was pared by 2 bases and J by 5 bases, with 6 bases of the junction left unmatched. The CDR3 is 15 residues long. CDR3 sequence reads: CASSYRGGGAETQYF. In nucleotides, the CDR3 is TGTGCCAGCAGTTACCGAGGCGGGGGGGCCGAGACCCAGTACTTC.

This clonotype turned up a few times. The V and J genes are TRBV4-1 and TRBJ1-5, with TRBD1 as a possible D gene (6 bases). In germline, CDR1 is MGHRA, CDR2 YSYEKL. The CDR3 runs 16 residues. With 1 base removed from V and 3 bases from J, the gap between germline ends came to 13 bases. CDR3 nucleotides: TGCGCCAGCAGCCAAGTACAGGGACATAACAATCAGCCCCAGCATTTT. Translating it yields CASSQVQGHNNQPQHF.

This clonotype was detected ten times or more. The chain couples TRBV20-1 to TRBJ1-1, with 7 bases that match TRBD1. CDR3 length equals 14 residues. The trim removed 2 bases at V and 0 bases at J, leaving 3 bases unmatched. Germline-derived CDR1 and CDR2 are DFQATT and SNEGSKA (reference sequence). In nucleotides, the CDR3 is TGCAGTGCTAGACGGGACAGCCTGAACACTGAAGCTTTCTTT. Its protein is CSARRDSLNTEAFF.

The V call is TRBV6-1, the J call TRBJ2-7, with D perhaps matching TRBD2 (6 bases). This CDR3 is built from 16 residues. Trimming took off 1 base at V and 1 base at J, with 14 bases between the two ends. Germline V gene lookup returns CDR1 MNHNS and CDR2 SASEGT. The CDR3 region has the DNA TGTGCCAGCAGTGAAGGCGGGGTTGGGGGTTCCTACGAGCAGTACTTC. Protein sequence: CASSEGGVGGSYEQYF.

This clonotype was counted ten times or more. The CDR3 DNA follows: TGCGCCAGCAGCCAGAACCGGGACGGACAGGGACAGCCCCAGCATTTT. Protein: CASSQNRDGQGQPQHF. The gene calls are TRBV4-1 and TRBJ1-5; 8 nucleotides match TRBD1. The CDR3 totals 16 residues. Germline V lookup: CDR1 MGHRA, CDR2 YSYEKL. J was trimmed by 7 bases and V by 3 bases; bases with no gene match: 11.

This clonotype was counted many times. The chain's CDR3 is CASSRGWANTEAFF. In DNA, the CDR3 is TGTGCCAGCAGCCGCGGCTGGGCGAACACTGAAGCTTTCTTT. The J gene is TRBJ1-1, the V gene TRBV3-1; no clear D gene. V was trimmed by 4 bases and J by 1 base, leaving 10 bases between them. CDR3 length: 14 residues. The germline gives CDR1 LGHDT, CDR2 YNNKEL (reference sequence).